This TCR beta chain came from a study of blood T cell repertoires in COVID-19. Whole-study context: Donors in the United States, Italy and Spain gave samples during acute or convalescent COVID-19.

How the authors handled the data: Using reference gene primer amplification, nucleated cell counts were estimated. Data came from immunoSEQ multiplex PCR; TCRdb stores just in-frame clones and leaves some out. That table supplies the V and J calls and clone size; D and trimming were determined from the DNA. Among around 99,000 clones listed, over 60% were seen once. This TCR came from a man aged 50 to 60 who had recovered from COVID-19. The sample consisted of peripheral blood.

CDR3 DNA sequence: TGCAGTGCGAGTATCGGGGGGGGTTCCTACGAGCAGTACTTC. Translation gives CSASIGGGSYEQYF. The chain is built from TRBV20-1 and TRBJ2-7, with 8 bases matching TRBD2. Trimming took 6 bases from V and 1 from J; bases not matched to a gene: 8. The CDR3 totals 14 residues. CDR1 and CDR2 from the germline V gene are DFQATT and SNEGSKA (reference sequence).